The T cell receptor beta chain described here comes from a study of blood T cell repertoires in COVID-19 (dated by TCRdb to 2018 to 2020). Regarding the study in general: The collaborator samples originated in the United States, Italy and Spain and spanned the acute and convalescent phases of COVID-19. The prospective study material was composed of cDNA or gDNA derived from T cells, B-cell-depleted T cells, or PBMCs. Subjects who had been exposed to COVID-19, were actively infected with it, or had recovered from it provided the deeply sampled blood TCRbeta repertoires that made up the dataset. The repertoires were released in a freely available public database meant as a resource for research on the immune response to SARS-CoV-2. The samples were drawn from the first 160 participants of the ongoing ImmuneRACE study and from 1,254 subjects provided by 6 global collaborators. The sample metadata nearly always contained a de-identified subject ID, COVID-19 status, age in years and sex. Where available, HLA class I and class II types were taken from metadata supplied by the sample provider and were not determined by assay-based typing. Paper-wide results and their limitations: The quantity of clinical and demographic metadata differed by source and by participant and was supplied without curation.

Each collaborating institution followed its own protocols to collect whole blood in K2EDTA tubes. Collaborator samples were shipped for TCRbeta analysis as frozen whole blood, isolated PBMCs, or DNA extracted from either sample type. As for this clone: The antigen it binds to is not known. Base qualities are not provided; no much larger clone lies one nucleotide away.

TCRbeta CDR3 regions were amplified from genomic DNA using the immunoSEQ Assay, a bias-controlled multiplex PCR. The original methods were these. Nucleated cell counts per sample were estimated from amplification of reference gene primers within the assay. Sequence reads were collapsed and filtered to measure the absolute abundance of every unique TCRbeta CDR3 rearrangement. For each sample, productive Simpson clonality was calculated by taking the square root of Simpson's diversity index across productive rearrangements. Imported from immuneACCESS, the table was reduced by TCRdb to in-frame sequences with V and J called. These copies leave out some clones; in studies compared against another copy, an unresolved V gene accounts for under half, and the cause of the remainder is not known. D and trimming come from the DNA, and the V and J calls and clone size come from that table. This sample gives under 200,000 clones in total; 76% of them show up just once. More than 3% of the sample is taken by the ten largest.

V lost 1 base and J lost 11 bases, and the count of bases not matched to a germline gene is 2. Counted from cysteine to phenylalanine, this CDR3 has 12 amino acids. Only the CDR3 region is kept as DNA, spanning 36 bases read in frame from base 1. The germline V gene (reference sequence) supplies CDR1 SGHAT and CDR2 FQDESV. This TCR was recovered from a woman older than 75 with acute or convalescent COVID-19. Material for sequencing was peripheral blood. The rearranged segments are TRBV11-1 and TRBJ1-1, with 9 bases aligning to TRBD1. The nucleotide sequence reads as follows: TGTGCCAGCAGCTTAGGGGACAGGGATGCTTTCTTT. Its protein is CASSLGDRDAFF.